This paragraph covers one T cell receptor beta chain sequence. What antigen it recognizes has not been identified. No per-base quality is available; no much larger clone lies one base away. This sample is part of a study of CD8+ T cells in alopecia areata (dated by TCRdb to about 2018). Regarding the study in general: The treated patients, all with moderate-to-severe alopecia areata, were enrolled in an open-label pilot trial of oral tofacitinib given at 5 to 10 mg twice daily. Patients received tofacitinib for 6 to 18 months and were then followed off drug for 6 months to check for delayed response and recurrence. In treated patients, disease severity was measured using the SALT score, which gives the percentage of scalp surface area affected. In both human patients and the C3H/HeJ mouse model, the study applied high-throughput TCRbeta sequencing to look at T cell clonal expansion in alopecia areata. Scalp tissue and sorted CD4+ and CD8+ peripheral blood T cells from patchy and totalis/universalis alopecia areata patients and from healthy controls were covered by human TCRbeta sequencing. Biopsies were taken from tofacitinib-treated patients at baseline and at 4 and 24 weeks of treatment, and a later scalp biopsy was taken in several of the tofacitinib-treated patients. Scalp clonality was compared among normal scalp (n=4), patchy alopecia areata scalp (n=8), and alopecia totalis/universalis scalp (n=8). RNA came from the PAXgene miRNA kit for fixed scalp, the miRNeasy kit for PBMCs, and the RNeasy kit for mouse skin. TCRbeta CDR3 regions were amplified by immunoSEQ multiplex PCR with 35 Vbeta forward and 13 Jbeta reverse primers.

The treatment or condition label here, explained by the study, means: oral pan-JAK inhibitor, 5-10 mg twice daily. From alopecia areata patients, peripheral blood was collected along with lesional scalp punch biopsies. PBMCs were isolated by density centrifugation and stained for CD3, CD4 and CD8, after which CD4+ and CD8+ T cells were sorted on a FACSAria. Results and caveats for the whole study, not just this receptor: Scalp clonality and the number of expanded CD8+ clones among the top 100 scalp clones were significantly decreased by tofacitinib. During tofacitinib treatment, many expanded lesional clones stuck around in both scalp and blood, and this persistence may partly explain why relapse happens after treatment is stopped. Shared TCR sequences between patients were less evident than in mice, which may be partly attributable to HLA diversity in the patient population. Compared with normal scalp, lesional scalp, particularly in alopecia totalis/universalis, had higher clonality and more expanded CD8+ clones, which suggests antigenic drive. Because the treated cohort was small and had only one nonresponder, larger studies are needed to examine links between baseline CD8+ expansion and response. Unlike mouse skin, which is dominated by gammadelta T cells, normal human skin has resident alphabeta T cells that are also sequenced, and this complicates analysis of the scalp TCR repertoire.

The library was obtained by the immunoSEQ multiplex PCR assay. For TCR sequencing, RNA was extracted from every sample and reverse transcribed into cDNA to serve as template. SuperScript III was used for first-strand cDNA synthesis, primed with a 2:1 mix of oligo-dT and random hexamers. Amplification bias was assessed with a synthetic immune receptor repertoire, and residual bias was removed computationally. As for the authors' bioinformatics: Raw reads were preprocessed for error removal, and CDR3 was defined according to IMGT conventions as running from the conserved cysteine to phenylalanine. Clonality was calculated as 1 minus Shannon entropy normalized by log2 of the number of productive unique TCRs. CD4 or CD8 identity of scalp clones was inferred by cross-referencing scalp TCRbeta sequences with sorted blood CD4 and CD8 repertoires. TCRdb carries this immuneACCESS record with in-frame sequences only. Its versions omit some clonotypes, under half of them owing to an unresolved V gene in the studies checked, with the rest unexplained. V and J calls and clone size come straight from that table; D and trimming were deduced from the DNA. In this sample the table shows 150,000 to 200,000 clones, around 51% of which occur a single time. The ten most abundant clones make up around a tenth of the sample.

The TCR comes from a human donor with alopecia areata. Specimen: CD8+ T cells sorted from blood, collected at week 52, from a patient treated with tofacitinib.

This receptor has the CDR3 CASSPTPAGGYNEQFF. Read as DNA, the sequence is TGTGCCAGCAGTCCAACCCCAGCGGGGGGGTACAATGAGCAGTTCTTC. The V gene is TRBV27 and the J gene is TRBJ2-1; 10 of the junction bases match TRBD2. V loses 5 bases at its end and J loses 4 bases; junction bases beyond the gene matches: 8. From its cysteine to its phenylalanine, the CDR3 spans 16 amino acids. Only the CDR3 portion is preserved as DNA: 48 bases, with reading frame beginning at the first base. The germline V gene encodes CDR1 MNHEY and CDR2 SMNVEV (reference sequence).